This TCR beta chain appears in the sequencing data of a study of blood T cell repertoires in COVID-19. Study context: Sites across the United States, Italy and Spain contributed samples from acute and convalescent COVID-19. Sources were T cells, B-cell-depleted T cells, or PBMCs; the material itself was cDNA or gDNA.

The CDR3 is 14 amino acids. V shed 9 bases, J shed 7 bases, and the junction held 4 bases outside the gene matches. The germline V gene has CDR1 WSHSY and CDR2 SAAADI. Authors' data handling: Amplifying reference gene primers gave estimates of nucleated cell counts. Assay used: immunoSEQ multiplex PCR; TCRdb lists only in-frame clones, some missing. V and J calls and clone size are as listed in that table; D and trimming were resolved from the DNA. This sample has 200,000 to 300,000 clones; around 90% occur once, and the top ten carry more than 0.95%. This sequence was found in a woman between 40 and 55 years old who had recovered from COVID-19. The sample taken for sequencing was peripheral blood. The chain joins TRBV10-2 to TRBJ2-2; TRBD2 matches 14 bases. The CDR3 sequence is CASRLAGGGGELFF. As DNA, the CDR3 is TGCGCCAGTCGACTAGCGGGAGGGGGCGGGGAGCTGTTTTTT.